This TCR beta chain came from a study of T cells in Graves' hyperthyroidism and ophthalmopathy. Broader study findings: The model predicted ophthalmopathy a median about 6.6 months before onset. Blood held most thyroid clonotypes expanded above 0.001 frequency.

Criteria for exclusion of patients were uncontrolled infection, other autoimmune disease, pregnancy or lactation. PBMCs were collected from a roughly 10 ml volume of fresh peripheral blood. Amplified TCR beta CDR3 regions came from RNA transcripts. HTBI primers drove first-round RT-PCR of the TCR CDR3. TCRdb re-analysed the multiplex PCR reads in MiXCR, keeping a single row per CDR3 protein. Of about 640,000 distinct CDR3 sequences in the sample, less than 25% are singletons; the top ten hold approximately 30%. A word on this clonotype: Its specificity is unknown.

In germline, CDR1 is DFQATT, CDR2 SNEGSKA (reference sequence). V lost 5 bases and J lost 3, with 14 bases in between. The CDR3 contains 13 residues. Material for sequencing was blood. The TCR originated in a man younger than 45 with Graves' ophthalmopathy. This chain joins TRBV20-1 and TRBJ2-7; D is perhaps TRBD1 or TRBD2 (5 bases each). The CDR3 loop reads CSARDGSFYEQYF. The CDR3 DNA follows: TGCAGTGCTCGGGACGGATCCTTCTACGAGCAGTACTTC.